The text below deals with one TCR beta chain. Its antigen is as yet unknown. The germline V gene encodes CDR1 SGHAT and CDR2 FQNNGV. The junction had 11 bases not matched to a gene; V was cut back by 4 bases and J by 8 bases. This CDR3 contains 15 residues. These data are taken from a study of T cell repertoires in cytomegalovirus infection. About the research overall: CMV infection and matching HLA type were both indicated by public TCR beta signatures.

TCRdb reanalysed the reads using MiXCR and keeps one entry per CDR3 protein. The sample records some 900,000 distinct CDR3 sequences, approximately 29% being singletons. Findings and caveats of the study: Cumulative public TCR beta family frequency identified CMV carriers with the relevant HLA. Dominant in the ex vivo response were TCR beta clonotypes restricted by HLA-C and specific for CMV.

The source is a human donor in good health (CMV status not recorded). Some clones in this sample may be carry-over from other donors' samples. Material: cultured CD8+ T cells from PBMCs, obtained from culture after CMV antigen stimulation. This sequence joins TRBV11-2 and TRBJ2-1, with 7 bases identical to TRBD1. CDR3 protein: CASSSRQGPWDEQFF. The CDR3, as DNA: TGTGCCAGCAGCTCCCGACAGGGACCTTGGGATGAGCAGTTCTTC.